This T cell receptor beta chain was sequenced during a study of cytomegalovirus exposure and HLA in healthy donors. Study background: Genotyping of 398 donors showed that roughly 80% belonged to the Caucasian-associated ancestry cluster. General observations from the study: Most of the TCR beta V segments (in an earlier analysis) were productive either about 90% or about 30% of the time. A missense variant in DCLRE1C was later tied to TCR beta V- and J-gene trimming. The presence/absence work took it that sequencing depth was about the same across donors.

The CDR3 sequence is 15 residues long. Germline V gives CDR1 MGHDK, CDR2 SYGVNS. V shed 3 bases and J 2 bases; nucleotides not matched to a gene: 3. Details on this clone: The antigen is undetermined.

It was with 60 Vbeta and 13 Jbeta primers that the PCR ran. The assay was immunoSEQ multiplex PCR, and TCRdb's table has in-frame clones only and misses some. The sample has about 120,000 clones, about 80% seen once; the top ten hold roughly 2.5%. Sequencing was performed on PBMCs. The chain carries TRBV25-1 and TRBJ2-7; 11 bases agree with TRBD1. The TCR was taken from a man aged 30-40 years in good health and CMV-seronegative. CDR3 coding DNA: TGTGCCAGCAGTGATATGGACAGGGGGCCCTACGAGCAGTACTTC. Translation gives CASSDMDRGPYEQYF.